Presented here are 32 T cell receptor beta chains from one specimen sequenced in a study of identical twins. MiXCR, run by TCRdb on the 5' RACE reads, gives a single entry per CDR3 protein. The sample has 500,000 to 600,000 distinct CDR3 sequences; about 20% are singletons. These data also formed part of another study, on T cells expressing NK-cell markers.

The sample taken for sequencing was CD4+ T cells sorted from blood. Source of these receptors: a woman between 18 and 29 years old in good health.

There are many counts of this clonotype. This CDR3 reads CSAIKPGLSYEQYF. In nucleotides, the CDR3 is TGCAGTGCTATTAAGCCGGGCCTCAGCTACGAGCAGTACTTC. The chain couples TRBV20-1 to TRBJ2-7; unclear D gene. Trimming stripped 4 bases from V and 3 bases from J, with 16 bases between. Looked up from germline, CDR1 is DFQATT and CDR2 is SNEGSKA (reference sequence). There are 14 residues in the CDR3.

This clonotype showed up many times. J is TRBJ2-3 and V is TRBV20-1, with D unresolved. The CDR3 loop spans 14 amino acids. CDR1 and CDR2 from the germline V gene are DFQATT and SNEGSKA (reference sequence). V was trimmed by 0 bases and J by 2 bases, leaving 9 bases between them. CDR3 region: CSARDLGPTDTQYF. The DNA of the CDR3 is TGCAGTGCTAGAGATCTTGGTCCCACAGATACGCAGTATTTT.

This clonotype was observed a handful of times. V gene TRBV29-1 combines with J gene TRBJ2-3, with 9 positions matching TRBD2. The germline CDR1 and CDR2 sequences are SQVTM and ANQGSEA. This CDR3 comprises 18 residues. The trim removed 4 bases at V and 2 bases at J, leaving 16 bases unmatched. The CDR3 nucleotides are TGCAGCGTTGGGCGGTGGTCTAGCGGGATTCCAGACACAGATACGCAGTATTTT. Residues: CSVGRWSSGIPDTDTQYF.

This clonotype was counted only a few times. The V call is TRBV20-1, the J call TRBJ2-3; 7 bases agree with TRBD2. V trimming: 6 bases; J trimming: 6 bases; junction bases outside the gene matches: 18. Germline-derived CDR1 and CDR2 are DFQATT and SNEGSKA (reference sequence). The CDR3 extends over 16 amino acids. In DNA, the CDR3 is TGCAGTGCCTGTAACCCTTTCGGGGGGTCGGGGGATACGCAGTATTTT. As protein: CSACNPFGGSGDTQYF.

This clonotype came up many times. This rearrangement joins TRBV7-2 to TRBJ1-2; maybe TRBD1 (6 bases). Germline CDR1 and CDR2: SGHTA and FQGNSA. The V gene lost 5 bases and the J gene lost 5 bases, with 12 bases spanning the gap. CDR3 length: 13 amino acids. As DNA, the CDR3 is TGTGCCAGCAGCACCGTGACAGGATATGGCTACACCTTC. Encoded protein: CASSTVTGYGYTF.

This clonotype was observed a few times. The gene calls are TRBV6-5 and TRBJ2-7; TRBD2 matches at 7 bases. The CDR3 is made up of 14 amino acids. V was clipped by 2 bases and J by 0 bases; unmatched bases: 1. Germline CDR1 reads MNHEY; CDR2 reads SVGAGI. The CDR3 DNA reads TGTGCCAGCAGTTACGAGCGGGGCTCCTACGAGCAGTACTTC. Encoded protein: CASSYERGSYEQYF.

This chain links TRBV5-1 with TRBJ1-6; TRBD1 aligns across 7 bases. Trimming removed 2 bases from V and 8 bases from J; junction bases left unmatched: 4. Germline CDR1 SGHRS, CDR2 YFSETQ. CDR3 length: 14 amino acids. The CDR3 sequence is CASSFGQADSPLHF. In DNA, the CDR3 is TGCGCCAGCAGCTTCGGACAGGCCGATTCACCCCTCCACTTT.

This clonotype was detected a few times. The chain joins TRBV6-1 to TRBJ2-7, with D perhaps TRBD2 (5 bases). V was trimmed by 6 bases and J by 6 bases, leaving 18 bases between them. This CDR3 has 14 amino acids. The V gene's germline CDR1 is MNHNS and CDR2 SASEGT. CDR3 DNA: TGTGCCAGCAGCCCCCCCACGGGAACGAGCGAGCAGTACTTC. Translating it yields CASSPPTGTSEQYF.

This clonotype came up a few times. This rearrangement joins TRBV6-5 to TRBJ2-1; 13 nucleotides line up with TRBD2. The CDR3 extends over 18 amino acids. From germline, CDR1 is MNHEY and CDR2 SVGAGI. V shed 2 bases and J 7 bases; nucleotides not matched to a gene: 11. The DNA for the CDR3 is TGTGCCAGCAGTTACGGCAGGACTAGCGGGGGAATGGGGAATGAGCAGTTCTTC. It encodes CASSYGRTSGGMGNEQFF.

This clonotype was counted between two and nine times. This chain connects TRBV9 to TRBJ2-3, with D tentatively TRBD1 (5 bases). CDR3 length: 14 residues. Germline CDR1 and CDR2: SGDLS and YYNGEE. V lost 4 bases and J 2 bases, leaving 11 bases between the germline ends. The CDR3 bases are TGTGCCAGCAGCTCCCGACAGAACACAGATACGCAGTATTTT. This codes for CASSSRQNTDTQYF.

This clonotype was detected a few times. The gene calls are TRBV5-1 and TRBJ2-3; D is uncertain. The CDR3 is made up of 16 amino acids. Germline V gene data show CDR1 as SGHRS and CDR2 as YFSETQ. The V and J ends lost 4 bases and 4 bases respectively, with 19 bases between them. The CDR3, as DNA: TGCGCCAGCAGCCCTTACTTACTACCCAGCCCAGATACGCAGTATTTT. Its protein is CASSPYLLPSPDTQYF.

V and J are TRBV12-3 or TRBV12-4 and TRBJ2-2; 8 positions match TRBD2. Unmatched junction bases numbered 7, after V lost 7 bases and J lost 0 bases. The CDR3 has 16 amino acids. The CDR3 here is CASTLREGANTGELFF. The CDR3 DNA sequence: TGTGCCAGCACCCTCCGGGAGGGGGCGAACACCGGGGAGCTGTTTTTT.

The sample holds a few counts of this clonotype. This chain uses TRBV5-5 with TRBJ2-3; D not certain. Trimming pared 2 bases from V and 1 base from J, leaving 20 bases between. Germline CDR1 reads SGHKS; CDR2 reads YYEKEE (reference sequence). This CDR3 region has 18 residues. The CDR3 protein is CASSFAIGRATRTDTQYF. The CDR3 DNA reads as TGTGCCAGCAGCTTTGCTATAGGACGGGCCACGCGCACAGATACGCAGTATTTT. The full variable domain, in which reference TRBV5-5 and TRBJ2-3 provide the parts outside the CDR3, is DAGVTQSPTHLIKTRGQQVTLRCSPISGHKSVSWYQQVLGQGPQFIFQYYEKEERGRGNFPDRFSARQFPNYSSELNVNALLLGDSALYLCASSFAIGRATRTDTQYFGPGTRLTVL.

This chain joins TRBV12-3 or TRBV12-4 and TRBJ2-1, with 10 bases lining up with TRBD1. The CDR3 length is 16 residues. V shed 0 bases, J shed 7 bases, and the junction held 6 bases outside the gene matches. This CDR3 reads CASSLAGTGVRNEQFF. CDR3 nucleotides: TGTGCCAGCAGTTTAGCTGGGACAGGGGTAAGGAATGAGCAGTTCTTC.

The rearrangement uses TRBV29-1 and TRBJ2-1, with 7 bases fitting TRBD2. The germline V gene encodes CDR1 SQVTM and CDR2 ANQGSEA. The CDR3 has 13 residues. The V segment lost 4 bases and the J segment 6 bases; nucleotides outside the gene matches: 6. This chain's CDR3 is CSVAGGGGNEQFF. As DNA, the CDR3 is TGCAGCGTTGCGGGCGGGGGAGGCAATGAGCAGTTCTTC.

This clonotype occurred a few times. The gene calls are TRBV10-3 and TRBJ2-7; 8 bases fit TRBD1. Germline assignment: CDR1 ENHRY and CDR2 SYGVKD. This CDR3 comprises 14 residues. Trimming took 6 bases from V and 7 from J; bases not matched to a gene: 11. CDR3 nucleotide sequence: TGTGCCATCAGCCGGGACAGGAGTCCCGGTGAGCAGTACTTC. Translated, it gives CAISRDRSPGEQYF.

This clonotype turned up a few times. J is TRBJ1-2 and V is TRBV10-3, with D possibly being TRBD1 (5 bases). The CDR3 totals 13 residues. V was cut by 7 bases and J by 2 bases, with 11 bases left in between. Germline values: CDR1 ENHRY, CDR2 SYGVKD. CDR3 region: CAITREGNYGYTF. In nucleotides, the CDR3 is TGTGCCATCACCCGAGAGGGGAACTATGGCTACACCTTC.

At least ten counts were recorded for this clonotype. CDR3 region: CSARDRMASGYNEQFF. For the CDR3, the DNA is TGCAGTGCTAGAGATAGGATGGCTAGCGGTTACAATGAGCAGTTCTTC. The chain uses TRBV20-1 and TRBJ2-1; 7 bases align to TRBD2. Per germline, CDR1 DFQATT and CDR2 SNEGSKA (reference sequence). The CDR3 has 16 amino acids. The junction had 9 bases not matched to a gene; V was cut back by 0 bases and J by 4 bases.

This clonotype was counted many times. V usage is TRBV20-1 and J usage is TRBJ1-5, with D possibly being TRBD1 (5 bases). This CDR3 is 14 amino acids long. V gave up 5 bases and J gave up 6 bases, with 17 bases separating them. Per germline, CDR1 DFQATT and CDR2 SNEGSKA (reference sequence). In nucleotides, the CDR3 is TGCAGTGCTTCCCTGCAGGGAGTAGGTCAGCCCCAGCATTTT. It codes for CSASLQGVGQPQHF.

The chain joins TRBV24-1 to TRBJ2-1, with D perhaps TRBD2 (6 bases). Trimming shortened V by 8 bases and J by 7 bases, and 20 bases separated the two germline ends. The germline CDR1 and CDR2 sequences are KGHDR and SFDVKD. The CDR3 sequence is 15 residues long. Here the CDR3 reads CATTARLAPGNEQFF. The CDR3 nucleotides read TGTGCCACCACCGCCCGGCTAGCGCCCGGGAATGAGCAGTTCTTC.

The rearrangement uses TRBV7-9 and TRBJ2-4, with a possible D match to TRBD1 (6 bases). V was trimmed by 5 bases and J by 6 bases, leaving 17 bases between them. This CDR3 has 15 amino acids. Looked up from germline, CDR1 is SEHNR and CDR2 is FQNEAQ (reference sequence). The CDR3 DNA reads as TGTGCCAGCAGCCCCCCCGGAAAAGGGGGAAACATTCAGTACTTC. Amino acids: CASSPPGKGGNIQYF.

This chain joins TRBV7-9 and TRBJ2-7; 8 bases align to TRBD2. With 4 bases clipped from V and 2 bases from J, the junction kept 4 bases outside the gene matches. The CDR3 covers 14 residues. Germline assignment: CDR1 SEHNR and CDR2 FQNEAQ (reference sequence). The CDR3 region is CASSSWTSPYEQYF. CDR3 sequence (DNA): TGTGCCAGCAGCTCCTGGACTAGCCCCTACGAGCAGTACTTC. Supplemented by reference TRBV7-9 and TRBJ2-7, the full variable domain reads DTGVSQNPRHKITKRGQNVTFRCDPISEHNRLYWYRQTLGQGPEFLTYFQNEAQLEKSRLLSDRFSAERPKGSFSTLEIQRTEQGDSAMYLCASSSWTSPYEQYFGPGTRLTVT.

This clonotype was seen more than once but under ten times. This chain joins TRBV20-1 and TRBJ2-2; D is perhaps TRBD1 or TRBD2 (5 bases each). V gave up 6 bases and J gave up 6 bases, with 17 bases separating them. The CDR3 extends over 14 amino acids. Germline V gives CDR1 DFQATT, CDR2 SNEGSKA (reference sequence). The CDR3 nucleotides are TGCAGTGCCCAGGGACCCTTAGGGTCCGGGGAGCTGTTTTTT. Residues: CSAQGPLGSGELFF.

This clonotype showed up many times. The rearrangement links TRBV5-8 to TRBJ1-5; D gene uncertain. The CDR3 is 12 residues long. Trimming removed 2 bases from V and 6 bases from J, with 6 bases in between. Germline loops: CDR1 SGHTS, CDR2 YDEGEE. CDR3 DNA: TGTGCCAGCAGCTTTTATGGTCAGCCCCAGCATTTT. Translation: CASSFYGQPQHF.

This clonotype was recorded at least ten times. V is TRBV15 and J is TRBJ2-1; D gene ambiguous. CDR1 LNHNV and CDR2 YYDKDF come from the germline V gene (reference sequence). The CDR3 covers 14 residues. V was pared by 0 bases and J by 7 bases, with 10 bases between. The CDR3 DNA reads as TGTGCCACCAGCAGAGAAGCCCCCGGGAATGAGCAGTTCTTC. Its translation: CATSREAPGNEQFF.

This clonotype was observed a few times. V gene TRBV5-6 combines with J gene TRBJ1-1; D is uncertain. V lost 0 bases and J 0 bases, leaving 6 bases between the germline ends. This CDR3 spans 14 amino acids. Per the germline V gene, CDR1 is SGHDT and CDR2 is YYEEEE. This CDR3 reads CASSLVGMNTEAFF. The CDR3 nucleotides read TGTGCCAGCAGCTTGGTTGGAATGAACACTGAAGCTTTCTTT.

This clonotype was picked up a small number of times. The rearrangement joins TRBV29-1 to TRBJ2-5; D gene uncertain. Germline V CDR1 and CDR2: SQVTM, ANQGSEA. The CDR3 is 15 amino acids. The V end was cut by 3 bases, the J end by 3 bases, with 17 bases between. The CDR3 here is CSVEVAATRKETQYF. CDR3 sequence (DNA): TGCAGCGTTGAGGTCGCGGCCACTCGAAAAGAGACCCAGTACTTC.

V is TRBV12-3 or TRBV12-4 and J is TRBJ1-5; the match to TRBD1 covers 9 bases. This CDR3 spans 14 amino acids. Germline trimming cut 8 bases from V and 4 bases from J; bases unmatched to any gene: 6. The chain's CDR3 is CASGRQGENQPQHF. The CDR3 region has the DNA TGTGCCAGCGGTAGACAGGGGGAAAATCAGCCCCAGCATTTT.

This clonotype appeared a single time. The V and J genes are TRBV3-1 and TRBJ2-7; 7 bases match TRBD1. CDR1 LGHDT and CDR2 YNNKEL come from the germline V gene (reference sequence). There are 15 residues in the CDR3. V shed 2 bases and J 7 bases; nucleotides not matched to a gene: 11. In DNA form, the CDR3 reads TGTGCCAGCAGCCAATGGGTAGGGGGCGCAGGGGAGCAGTACTTC. Its protein is CASSQWVGGAGEQYF.

The chain combines TRBV4-2 with TRBJ1-2; D remains unclear. This CDR3 contains 11 residues. From germline, CDR1 is LGHNA and CDR2 YNFKEQ. V lost 2 bases to trimming and J lost 13 bases, with 11 bases between them. The CDR3 reads CASSQTSGVTF. The DNA of the CDR3 is TGTGCCAGCAGCCAAACCTCGGGCGTCACCTTC.

The gene calls are TRBV12-3 or TRBV12-4 and TRBJ2-7, with D possibly matching TRBD2 (6 bases). Trimming removed 7 bases at V and 2 bases at J, with 15 bases between. The CDR3 spans 14 residues. CDR3 region: CASTSGWGAYEQYF. CDR3 bases: TGTGCCAGCACCAGCGGGTGGGGAGCCTACGAGCAGTACTTC.

The rearrangement joins TRBV11-2 to TRBJ2-1; 7 positions agree with TRBD2. Germline assignment: CDR1 SGHAT and CDR2 FQNNGV. The trim removed 5 bases at V and 4 bases at J, leaving 5 bases unmatched. The CDR3 is 14 amino acids. The DNA for the CDR3 is TGTGCCAGCAGCGAGGGACTACCTTACAATGAGCAGTTCTTC. It encodes CASSEGLPYNEQFF.